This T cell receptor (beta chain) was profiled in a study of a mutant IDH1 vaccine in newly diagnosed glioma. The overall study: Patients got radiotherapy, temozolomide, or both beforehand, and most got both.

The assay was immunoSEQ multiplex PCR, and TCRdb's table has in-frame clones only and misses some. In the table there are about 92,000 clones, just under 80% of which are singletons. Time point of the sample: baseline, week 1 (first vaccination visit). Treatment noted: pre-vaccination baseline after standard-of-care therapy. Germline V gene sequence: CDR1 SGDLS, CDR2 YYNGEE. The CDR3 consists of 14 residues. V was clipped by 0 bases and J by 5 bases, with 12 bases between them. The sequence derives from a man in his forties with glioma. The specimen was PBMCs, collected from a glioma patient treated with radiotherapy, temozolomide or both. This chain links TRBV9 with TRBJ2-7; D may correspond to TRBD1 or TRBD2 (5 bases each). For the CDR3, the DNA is TGTGCCAGCAGCGTAGGGTTGGGGCGGGACGAGCAGTACTTC. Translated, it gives CASSVGLGRDEQYF.